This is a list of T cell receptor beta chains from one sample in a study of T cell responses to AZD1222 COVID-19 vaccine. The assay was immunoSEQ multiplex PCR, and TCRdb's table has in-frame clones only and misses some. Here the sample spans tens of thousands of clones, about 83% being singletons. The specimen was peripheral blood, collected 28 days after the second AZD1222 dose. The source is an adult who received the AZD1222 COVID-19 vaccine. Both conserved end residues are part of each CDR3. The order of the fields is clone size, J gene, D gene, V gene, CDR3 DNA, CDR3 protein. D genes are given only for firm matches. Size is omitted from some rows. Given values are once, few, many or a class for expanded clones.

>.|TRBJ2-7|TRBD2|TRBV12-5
TGTGCTAGTGCCAATAGCGGGGGGGCCCGAACCGACGAGCAGTACTTC
CASANSGGARTDEQYF
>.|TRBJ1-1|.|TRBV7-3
TGTGCCAGCAGTGACTGGGTGAACACTGAAGCTTTCTTT
CASSDWVNTEAFF
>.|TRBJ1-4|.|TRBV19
TGTGCCAGTAGTATGGGCGGATTGGCGTTGGGGTATCAGGAAAAACTGTTTTTT
CASSMGGLALGYQEKLFF
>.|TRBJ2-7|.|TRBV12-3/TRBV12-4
TGTGCCAGCAGTTTAGGGATAGCCTACGAGCAGTACTTC
CASSLGIAYEQYF
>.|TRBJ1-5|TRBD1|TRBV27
TGTTCCAGCAGTTTAGGGACAGGGGATAATCAGCCCCAGCATTTT
CSSSLGTGDNQPQHF
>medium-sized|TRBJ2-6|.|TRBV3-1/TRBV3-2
TGTGCCAGCAGCCAAGGGGGACCTACGAGGGGCTCTGGGGCCAACGTCCTGACTTTC
CASSQGGPTRGSGANVLTF
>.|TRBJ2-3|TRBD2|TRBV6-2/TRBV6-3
TGTGCCAGCAGTTACGCTCCGGGACTAGCGGGGGAAACCTGGGGAGATACGCAGTATTTT
CASSYAPGLAGETWGDTQYF
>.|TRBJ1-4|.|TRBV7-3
TGTGCCAGCAGCTTAAACGCACAGGGCTTGGGAGAAAAACTGTTTTTT
CASSLNAQGLGEKLFF
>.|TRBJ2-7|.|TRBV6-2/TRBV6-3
TGTGCCAGCAGTGACCCTTCTAGTGGGGGATACGAGCAGTACTTC
CASSDPSSGGYEQYF
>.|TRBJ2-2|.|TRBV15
TGTGCCACCAGCAGAGATTGGGGGACTGGGGAGCTGTTTTTT
CATSRDWGTGELFF
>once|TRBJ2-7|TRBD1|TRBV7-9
TGTGCCAGCAGCTTAGCAGGGCAGGGGGCCTACGAGCAGTACTTC
CASSLAGQGAYEQYF
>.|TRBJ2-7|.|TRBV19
TGTGCCAGTCCCGACTACCCGCAGTACTTC
CASPDYPQYF
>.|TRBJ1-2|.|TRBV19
TGTGCCAGTACCCGCGGATCAAACTATGGCTACACCTTC
CASTRGSNYGYTF
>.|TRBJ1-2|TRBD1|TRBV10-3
TGTGCCATCAGAACAGGGGGCACTGGTGGCTACACCTTC
CAIRTGGTGGYTF
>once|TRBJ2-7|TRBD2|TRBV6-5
TGTGCCAGCAGCCTAGCGGGGGGCTTTGGCTACGAGCAGTACTTC
CASSLAGGFGYEQYF
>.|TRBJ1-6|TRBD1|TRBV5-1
TGCGCCAGCAGCCCTGGACAGGGTAGCTCACCCCTCCACTTT
CASSPGQGSSPLHF
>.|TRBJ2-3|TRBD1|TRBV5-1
TGCGCCAGCAGCAGGACAGGTACCCTCACAGATACGCAGTATTTT
CASSRTGTLTDTQYF
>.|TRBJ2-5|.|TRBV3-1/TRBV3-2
TGTGCCAGCAGCCAAGTCCAGGCGCAAGAGACCCAGTACTTC
CASSQVQAQETQYF
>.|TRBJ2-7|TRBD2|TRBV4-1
TGCGCCAGCAGCCAGACGATACTAGCGGGGACTTCCTACGAGCAGTACTTC
CASSQTILAGTSYEQYF
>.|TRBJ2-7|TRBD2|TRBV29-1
TGCAGCGTTGAAGGTTGGGATTTCGGGGGGTACGAGCAGTACTTC
CSVEGWDFGGYEQYF
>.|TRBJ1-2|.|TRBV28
TGTGCCAGCAGCCCAGGACAGACGTATGGCTACACCTTC
CASSPGQTYGYTF
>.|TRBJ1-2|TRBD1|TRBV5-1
TGCGCCAGCAGCTCTCGACCCGGGACAGGGGGGCACTATGGCTACACCTTC
CASSSRPGTGGHYGYTF
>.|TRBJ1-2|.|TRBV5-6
TGTGCCAGCAGCTTGAACAGAGCTAACTATGGCTACACCTTC
CASSLNRANYGYTF
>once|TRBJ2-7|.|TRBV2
TGTGCCAGCAGTTCCTACTACGAGCAGTACTTC
CASSSYYEQYF
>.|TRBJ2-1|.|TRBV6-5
TGTGCCACCACCGGGACTTGGGGAGAGCAGTTCTTC
CATTGTWGEQFF
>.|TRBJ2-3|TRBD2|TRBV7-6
TGTGCCAGCAGCGATCGGACTAGCGGGGGGGGTAACACAGATACGCAGTATTTT
CASSDRTSGGGNTDTQYF
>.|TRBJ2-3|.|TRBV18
TGTGCCAGCTCACGGACTTCTTATTGGGATACGCAGTATTTT
CASSRTSYWDTQYF